This TCR beta chain appears in the sequencing data of a study of OX40 agonist ivuxolimab in advanced cancers. Study-level information: An agonistic anti-OX40 (CD134) antibody, ivuxolimab, was used to treat the patients. Partial responses were achieved by three patients, of whom one had hepatocellular carcinoma and two had cutaneous melanoma.

As to this clone: What it binds is not known.

Generated by immunoSEQ multiplex PCR, the TCRdb table keeps only in-frame clones and is missing some. This table has around 78,000 clones, 81% appearing once. Broader study findings: Both blood CD4+ and CD8+ T cells showed clonal growth by week 6 at 0.1 to 3.0 mg/kg.

The material was CD4+ or CD8+ T cells sorted from blood, obtained in a trial of the OX40 agonist ivuxolimab. This TCR derives from an adult with an advanced solid tumor such as melanoma, head and neck, liver or kidney cancer.

CDR3: CASSQELQGNYGYTF. CDR3 coding DNA: TGTGCCAGCAGCCAAGAACTACAGGGGAACTATGGCTACACCTTC. The chain links TRBV4-2 to TRBJ1-2; 7 bases line up with TRBD1. The germline V gene encodes CDR1 LGHNA and CDR2 YNFKEQ. This CDR3 contains 15 residues. V gave up 0 bases and J gave up 2 bases; unmatched junction bases: 3.